This T cell receptor beta chain came from a study of T cell repertoires in cytomegalovirus infection. Study context: HLA-B-restricted CMV epitopes that are well studied were used alongside recently identified HLA-C-restricted ones. Shared public TCR beta signatures pointed to both CMV infection and a matching HLA type.

Concerning this clonotype itself: The antigen remains undetermined.

Germline V lookup: CDR1 SGHDT, CDR2 YYEEEE. The length of the CDR3 is 14 residues. V was clipped by 1 base and J by 2 bases, with 10 bases between them. Via MiXCR, TCRdb re-called the reads, giving one row per CDR3 protein. The sample lists about 770,000 distinct CDR3 sequences; almost 30% were seen once. Study-level results: Frequencies of public TCR beta families were cumulated, and this identified carriers of CMV plus the relevant HLA. CMV-specific TCR beta clonotypes restricted by HLA-C dominated the ex vivo response.

The chain is built from TRBV5-6 and TRBJ2-7; the D gene is possibly TRBD1 (5 bases). The sequence was collected from a human donor in good health (CMV status not recorded). Some clones in this sample may be carry-over from other donors' samples. The sample here was cultured CD8+ T cells from PBMCs, taken from culture after CMV antigen stimulation. CDR3 nucleotide sequence: TGTGCCAGCAGCTTGTCAGGGATCGCCTACGAGCAGTACTTC. Amino acids: CASSLSGIAYEQYF. The full variable domain, its missing parts supplied by reference TRBV5-6 and TRBJ2-7, is DAGVTQSPTHLIKTRGQQVTLRCSPKSGHDTVSWYQQALGQGPQFIFQYYEEEERQRGNFPDRFSGHQFPNYSSELNVNALLLGDSALYLCASSLSGIAYEQYFGPGTRLTVT.